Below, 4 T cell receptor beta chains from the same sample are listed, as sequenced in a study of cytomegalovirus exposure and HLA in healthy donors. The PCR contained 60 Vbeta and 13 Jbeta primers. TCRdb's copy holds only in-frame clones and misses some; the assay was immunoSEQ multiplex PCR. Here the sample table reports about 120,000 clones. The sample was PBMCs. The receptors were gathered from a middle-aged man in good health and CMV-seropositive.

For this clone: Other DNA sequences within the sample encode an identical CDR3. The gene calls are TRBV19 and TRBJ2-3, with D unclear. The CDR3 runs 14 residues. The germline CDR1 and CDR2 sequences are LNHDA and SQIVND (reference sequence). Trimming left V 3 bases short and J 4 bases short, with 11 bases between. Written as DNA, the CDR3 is TGTGCCAGTAGTATTAACCTTCGCGCAGATACGCAGTATTTT. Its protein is CASSINLRADTQYF.

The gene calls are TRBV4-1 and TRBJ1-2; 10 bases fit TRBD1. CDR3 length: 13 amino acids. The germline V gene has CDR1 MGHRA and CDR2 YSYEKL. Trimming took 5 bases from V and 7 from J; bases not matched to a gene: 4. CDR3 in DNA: TGCGCCAGCAGCGGGCGGACAGGGGGTGGCTACACCTTC. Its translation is CASSGRTGGGYTF.

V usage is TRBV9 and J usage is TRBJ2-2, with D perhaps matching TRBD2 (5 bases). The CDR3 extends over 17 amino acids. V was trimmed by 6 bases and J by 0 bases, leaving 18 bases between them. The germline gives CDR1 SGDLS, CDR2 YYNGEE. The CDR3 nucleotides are TGTGCCAGCACCTATAGTCGGACCGGGGCGAACACCGGGGAGCTGTTTTTT. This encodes CASTYSRTGANTGELFF.

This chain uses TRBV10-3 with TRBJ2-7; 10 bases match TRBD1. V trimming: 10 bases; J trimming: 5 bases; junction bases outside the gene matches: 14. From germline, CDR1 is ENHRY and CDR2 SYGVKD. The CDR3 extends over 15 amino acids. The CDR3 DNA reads TGTGCCACCAACTCGGGACAGGGGATTTGGAACGAGCAGTACTTC. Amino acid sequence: CATNSGQGIWNEQYF.